The rows below give T cell receptor beta chains drawn from one sample of a study of T cells in Graves' hyperthyroidism and ophthalmopathy. In TCRdb, the multiplex PCR reads were re-called with MiXCR into one record per CDR3 protein. This repertoire shows 700,000 to 850,000 distinct CDR3 sequences, about a third found once; its top ten account for around 31%. The sequencing input was blood. These receptors all stem from a middle-aged woman with Graves' hyperthyroidism. Both conserved end residues are part of each CDR3. Each record gives: D gene, clone size, J gene, V gene, CDR3 protein, CDR3 DNA. A D gene is named only where the DNA matches it firmly. Expanded clones get a size class; other rows say once, few or many, or leave the size out.

>NA|NA|TRBJ1-1|TRBV7-9
CASSNGWRETEAFF
TGTGCCAGCAGCAACGGCTGGCGCGAAACTGAAGCTTTCTTT
>TRBD1|NA|TRBJ1-6|TRBV7-9
CASSYSPDRGYNSPLHF
TGTGCCAGCAGTTACAGCCCCGACAGGGGCTATAATTCACCCCTCCACTTT
>NA|NA|TRBJ2-5|TRBV7-8
CASSYSLGPQETQYF
TGTGCCAGCAGTTACTCGCTGGGTCCCCAAGAGACCCAGTACTTC
>NA|NA|TRBJ1-5|TRBV10-2
CASSDWVGNQPQHF
TGCGCCAGCAGTGATTGGGTAGGTAATCAGCCCCAGCATTTT
>NA|NA|TRBJ2-7|TRBV19
CASLGSYEQYF
TGTGCCAGCTTAGGGTCCTACGAGCAGTACTTC
>TRBD1|few|TRBJ1-1|TRBV5-6
CASSLVDRVTEAFF
TGTGCCAGCAGCTTGGTTGACAGGGTAACTGAAGCTTTCTTT
>NA|many|TRBJ1-1|TRBV6-1
CASSEGNKLGAFF
TGTGCCAGCAGTGAAGGTAACAAGCTCGGGGCTTTCTTT
>NA|many|TRBJ2-2|TRBV7-9
CASRPFASTGELFF
TGTGCCAGCAGACCTTTTGCTAGCACCGGGGAGCTGTTTTTT
>NA|many|TRBJ1-1|TRBV25-1
CASSAGGNTEAFF
TGTGCCAGCAGTGCGGGCGGGAACACTGAAGCTTTCTTT
>TRBD2|few|TRBJ2-7|TRBV6-6
CASSYFPMGLAETYEQYF
TGTGCCAGCAGTTACTTCCCCATGGGACTAGCGGAGACCTACGAGCAGTACTTC
>NA|NA|TRBJ2-3|TRBV19
CASSIDGFWAGTDTQYF
TGTGCCAGTAGTATAGATGGGTTTTGGGCAGGCACAGATACGCAGTATTTT
>NA|many|TRBJ1-4|TRBV10-3
CAISFGGETNEKLFF
TGTGCCATCAGCTTTGGGGGTGAGACTAATGAAAAACTGTTTTTT
>TRBD1|many|TRBJ1-1|TRBV7-6
CASSRTGIEAFF
TGTGCCAGCAGTCGGACAGGGATTGAAGCTTTCTTT
>NA|many|TRBJ2-6|TRBV10-1
CASSEGRGRSGANVLTF
TGCGCCAGCAGTGAGGGCAGGGGAAGGTCTGGGGCCAACGTCCTGACTTTC
>NA|NA|TRBJ1-1|TRBV27
CASSTPGTHAEAFF
TGTGCCAGCAGTACTCCCGGGACTCACGCTGAAGCTTTCTTT
>NA|many|TRBJ2-5|TRBV24-1
CATSGPGIQETQYF
TGTGCCACCAGTGGGCCAGGGATACAAGAGACCCAGTACTTC
>NA|NA|TRBJ1-2|TRBV24-1
CATIPGNTF
TGTGCCACCATTCCTGGAAACACCTTC
>NA|many|TRBJ1-3|TRBV10-3
CAIGPGGTIYF
TGTGCCATCGGCCCCGGGGGGACCATATATTTT
>TRBD1|few|TRBJ2-7|TRBV20-1
CSARFAAQGAYEQYF
TGCAGTGCTAGATTCGCAGCTCAGGGGGCCTACGAGCAGTACTTC
>TRBD1|many|TRBJ2-5|TRBV5-5
CASSFQGVGQETQYF
TGTGCCAGCAGCTTCCAGGGGGTAGGCCAAGAGACCCAGTACTTC
>TRBD1|NA|TRBJ1-1|TRBV7-9
CASSSAGQGWTEAFF
TGTGCCAGCAGCTCTGCTGGACAGGGGTGGACTGAAGCTTTCTTT
>NA|NA|TRBJ1-4|TRBV29-1
CSAWDDGRHEKLFF
TGCAGCGCTTGGGACGACGGTCGGCATGAAAAACTGTTTTTT
>NA|many|TRBJ1-1|TRBV6-2/TRBV6-3
CASNPRRVAEAFF
TGTGCCAGCAACCCGCGGCGGGTGGCTGAAGCTTTCTTT
>TRBD1|many|TRBJ2-5|TRBV10-3
CAISEPPGQAWETQYF
TGTGCCATCAGTGAGCCGCCCGGACAGGCCTGGGAGACCCAGTACTTC
>TRBD1|many|TRBJ1-2|TRBV20-1
CSARDRGYGYTF
TGCAGTGCTAGGGACAGGGGCTATGGCTACACCTTC
>NA|NA|TRBJ2-7|TRBV9
CASRYQGSYEQYF
TGTGCCAGCAGATACCAGGGTTCCTACGAGCAGTACTTC
>TRBD1|NA|TRBJ2-5|TRBV11-2
CASSLEGQGWVKETQYF
TGTGCCAGCAGCTTAGAAGGACAGGGTTGGGTTAAAGAGACCCAGTACTTC